These 13 T cell receptor beta chains came from one sample sequenced in a study of T cells in tumors and immune-related adverse events. Repertoires were generated with immunoSEQ multiplex PCR, while TCRdb's copy carries only in-frame clones and drops some. Altogether fewer than 25,000 clones are present, 75% to 95% being singletons, with the ten largest covering around 1.5%. This sample comprised lymph node tissue, obtained from a patient treated with anti-PD-1 therapy. Receptors originate from a female donor with metastatic renal cell carcinoma.

This clone was seen just once. The chain employs TRBV13 and TRBJ2-7; TRBD1 matches at 8 bases. Unmatched junction bases numbered 6, after V lost 1 base and J lost 4 bases. CDR1 is PRHDT and CDR2 is FYEKMQ in the germline V gene (reference sequence). The CDR3 consists of 15 residues. The CDR3 sequence is CASSLDRTGRYEQYF. In DNA form, the CDR3 reads TGTGCCAGCAGCTTAGACCGGACAGGGAGGTACGAGCAGTACTTC.

The gene calls are TRBV10-3 and TRBJ1-2, with TRBD1 identical over 9 bases. The germline V gene encodes CDR1 ENHRY and CDR2 SYGVKD. J lost 2 bases, V lost 6 bases, and 4 bases had no gene match. The CDR3 has 14 amino acids. Written as DNA, the CDR3 is TGTGCCATCAGCGGACAGGGGTCAAACTATGGCTACACCTTC. This codes for CAISGQGSNYGYTF.

The chain employs TRBV27 and TRBJ1-3; TRBD1 might be the D (5 bases). The CDR3 has 14 amino acids. Trimming took off 5 bases at V and 1 base at J, with 9 bases between the two ends. Germline lookup yields CDR1 MNHEY and CDR2 SMNVEV (reference sequence). CDR3 coding DNA: TGTGCCAGCAGTCCCAGGGTTTCTGGAAACACCATATATTTT. It translates to CASSPRVSGNTIYF.

The rearrangement links TRBV15 to TRBJ1-2, with 7 bases matching TRBD1. The CDR3 is made up of 17 amino acids. J gave up 2 bases and V 3 bases, and 12 bases lay outside the gene matches. Looked up from germline, CDR1 is LNHNV and CDR2 is YYDKDF (reference sequence). The CDR3 protein is CATSSGAPGQTNYGYTF. The CDR3 region has the DNA TGTGCCACCAGCAGCGGAGCTCCGGGACAGACAAACTATGGCTACACCTTC.

The CDR3 sequence: CASSQVGQYEQYF. The CDR3 nucleotides are TGTGCCAGCAGCCAAGTAGGCCAATACGAGCAGTACTTC. V usage is TRBV4-2 and J usage is TRBJ2-7; D gene unclear. The germline V gene encodes CDR1 LGHNA and CDR2 YNFKEQ. CDR3 length: 13 residues. The V gene lost 1 base and the J gene lost 4 bases, with 8 bases spanning the gap.

This clone was recorded a few times. CDR3 nucleotides: TGTGCCAGCAGTGAACGGGGGCGTTCGGACAATGAGCAGTTCTTC. Its translation: CASSERGRSDNEQFF. The chain is built from TRBV6-1 and TRBJ2-1; D tentatively fits TRBD1 or TRBD2 (6 bases each). The CDR3 contains 15 residues. V dropped 2 bases and J dropped 5 bases, with 13 bases sitting between them. Per germline, CDR1 MNHNS and CDR2 SASEGT.

As regards this clone: Compared with germline, one end of the junction differs, possibly owing to a read error. The CDR3 sequence: CVSSQDLNTEAFF. In DNA, the CDR3 is TGTGTCAGCAGCCAAGACTTGAACACTGAAGCTTTCTTT. The genes are TRBV7-6 and TRBJ1-1; D remains unclear. The CDR3 is made up of 13 amino acids. The germline gives CDR1 SGHVS, CDR2 FNYEAQ.

This chain uses TRBV5-6 with TRBJ1-5; 10 positions match TRBD1. Germline V gives CDR1 SGHDT, CDR2 YYEEEE. The V and J ends lost 2 bases and 6 bases, in that order; junction bases with no gene match: 2. This CDR3 contains 14 residues. CDR3 DNA sequence: TGTGCCAGCAGCTTCGGGACAGGGGCTCAGCCCCAGCATTTT. It translates to CASSFGTGAQPQHF.

This chain joins TRBV5-1 and TRBJ2-7; perhaps TRBD2 as D (7 bases). The CDR3 extends over 15 amino acids. Germline assignment: CDR1 SGHRS and CDR2 YFSETQ. The germline V and J ends were trimmed by 1 base and 2 bases, with 13 bases remaining between them. The CDR3 sequence is CASSLFPGGTYEQYF. CDR3 nucleotide sequence: TGCGCCAGCAGCTTGTTTCCGGGGGGCACCTACGAGCAGTACTTC.

This clone has just one count. The chain combines TRBV4-2 with TRBJ1-2, with no clear D. V was pared by 0 bases and J by 5 bases, with 13 bases between. This CDR3 has 15 amino acids. Germline V gene sequence: CDR1 LGHNA, CDR2 YNFKEQ. The CDR3 DNA sequence: TGTGCCAGCAGCCAAGAGAAAGTAGCGGGATATGGCTACACCTTC. It specifies CASSQEKVAGYGYTF.

The chain links TRBV4-3 to TRBJ1-4; no definite D call. CDR1 and CDR2 (germline): LGHNA, YSLEER. This CDR3 has 17 amino acids. The V gene lost 0 bases and the J gene lost 0 bases, with 11 bases spanning the gap. Written as DNA, the CDR3 is TGCGCCAGCAGCCAAGATATAGATCCTGCAACTAATGAAAAACTGTTTTTT. Translation gives CASSQDIDPATNEKLFF.

The rearrangement links TRBV7-2 to TRBJ2-1; D gene uncertain. From germline, CDR1 is SGHTA and CDR2 FQGNSA. CDR3 length: 12 residues. The V end lost 0 bases, the J end lost 11 bases, and 8 bases lay between the germline ends. CDR3 sequence: CASSLAVGKQFF. The DNA of the CDR3 is TGTGCCAGCAGCTTAGCTGTTGGTAAGCAGTTCTTC.

This chain uses TRBV19 with TRBJ2-2, with 9 bases aligning to TRBD1. The CDR3 sequence is 17 residues long. J lost 3 bases, V lost 3 bases, and 8 bases had no gene match. Looked up from germline, CDR1 is LNHDA and CDR2 is SQIVND (reference sequence). CDR3 nucleotides: TGTGCCAGTAGTATTAAGGGGACAGGGACCTACACCGGGGAGCTGTTTTTT. It translates to CASSIKGTGTYTGELFF.